This T cell receptor (beta chain) derives from a study of OX40 agonist ivuxolimab in advanced cancers. Study-wide background: Enrolled patients in dose escalation had cancers that were hepatocellular carcinoma, melanoma, renal cell or head and neck cancer.

Points on this clone: Its matching antigen is unknown.

Using immunoSEQ multiplex PCR, the repertoire was profiled, and TCRdb retains in-frame clones only, with some absent. The sample yields 65,000 to 95,000 clones, roughly 91% seen once. Deletions cut 1 base from V and 6 bases from J, with 12 bases between. This CDR3 region has 14 residues. CDR1 SGHTA and CDR2 FQGNSA come from the germline V gene. Regarding the study as a whole: At doses 0.1 to 3.0 mg/kg, CD4+ and CD8+ clones expanded. The specificity for antigen of the expanded peripheral T cells was not determined.

Material: CD4+ or CD8+ T cells sorted from blood, obtained in a trial of the OX40 agonist ivuxolimab. The origin of this receptor is an adult with an advanced solid tumor such as melanoma, head and neck, liver or kidney cancer. The genes are TRBV7-2 and TRBJ1-1, with D perhaps matching TRBD1 (5 bases). The CDR3 bases are TGTGCCAGCAGCTTAGAAGGGGCGAATGCTGAAGCTTTCTTT. Amino acids: CASSLEGANAEAFF.